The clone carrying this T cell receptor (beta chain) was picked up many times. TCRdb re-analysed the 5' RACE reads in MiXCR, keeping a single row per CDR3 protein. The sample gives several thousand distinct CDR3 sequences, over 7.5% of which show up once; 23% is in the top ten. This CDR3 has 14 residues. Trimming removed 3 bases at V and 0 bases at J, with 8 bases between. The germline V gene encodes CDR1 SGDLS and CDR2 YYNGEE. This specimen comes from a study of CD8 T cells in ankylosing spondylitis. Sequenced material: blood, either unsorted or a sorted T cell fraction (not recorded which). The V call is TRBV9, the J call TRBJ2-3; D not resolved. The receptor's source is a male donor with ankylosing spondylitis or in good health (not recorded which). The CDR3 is CASSALGSTDTQYF. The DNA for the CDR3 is TGTGCCAGCAGCGCTCTAGGGAGCACAGATACGCAGTATTTT.